The 19 T cell receptor beta chains below were found in one sample sequenced in a study of T cells in Graves' hyperthyroidism and ophthalmopathy. TCR beta CDR3 region amplification was performed from RNA transcripts. In the first-round RT-PCR of the TCR CDR3, the HTBI primer set was used. TCRdb itself ran the multiplex PCR reads through MiXCR, one entry per CDR3 protein. The sample records about 350,000 distinct CDR3 sequences, 11% to 15% being singletons. Sample: blood. These TCRs come from a woman under 40 with Graves' hyperthyroidism.

For this clonotype: Its ends do not fully match the called genes, so a read error is possible. The V gene is TRBV28, the J gene TRBJ2-5; a weak D match, TRBD2 (5 bases). Germline V gives CDR1 MDHEN, CDR2 SYDVKM. The length of the CDR3 is 12 residues. CDR3 amino acids: CVSSGVRETQYF. DNA for the CDR3: TGTGTCAGCTCCGGGGTTAGAGAGACCCAGTACTTC.

This chain connects TRBV28 to TRBJ2-5, with D hard to call. V dropped 7 bases and J dropped 5 bases, with 8 bases sitting between them. Per germline, CDR1 MDHEN and CDR2 SYDVKM. This CDR3 contains 11 residues. This CDR3 reads CASIREETQYF. CDR3 in DNA: TGTGCCAGCATTAGAGAGGAGACCCAGTACTTC.

There are a few counts of this clonotype. The genes are TRBV7-2 and TRBJ2-1, with 8 positions matching TRBD1. V shed 3 bases, J shed 6 bases, and the junction held 10 bases outside the gene matches. Germline-derived CDR1 and CDR2 are SGHTA and FQGNSA. The CDR3 contains 16 residues. Here the CDR3 reads CASSFEPGTGGNEQFF. DNA for the CDR3: TGTGCCAGCAGCTTCGAACCGGGGACAGGTGGCAATGAGCAGTTCTTC.

The chain is built from TRBV7-2 and TRBJ1-5; D unclear. With 1 base removed from V and 0 bases from J, the gap between germline ends came to 7 bases. CDR1 is SGHTA and CDR2 is FQGNSA in the germline V gene. The CDR3 runs 15 residues. The CDR3 region is CASSLEQYSNQPQHF. CDR3 sequence (DNA): TGTGCCAGCAGCTTAGAACAGTATAGCAATCAGCCCCAGCATTTT.

This clonotype was detected only a few times. The rearrangement uses TRBV3-1 and TRBJ2-3; D is tentatively TRBD1 or TRBD2 (5 bases each). V was pared by 8 bases and J by 1 base, with 13 bases between. The germline gives CDR1 LGHDT, CDR2 YNNKEL (reference sequence). This CDR3 comprises 14 residues. The CDR3 DNA reads as TGTGCCAGCCGTCATGGGGGACGCACAGATACGCAGTATTTT. This codes for CASRHGGRTDTQYF.

The rearrangement uses TRBV15 and TRBJ1-6; TRBD1 agrees at 8 bases. V gave up 0 bases and J gave up 9 bases; unmatched junction bases: 7. CDR1 LNHNV and CDR2 YYDKDF come from the germline V gene (reference sequence). This CDR3 spans 16 amino acids. The CDR3 DNA follows: TGTGCCACCAGCAGAGACAGGGGGCTGGGGGGTTCACCCCTCCACTTT. It yields the protein CATSRDRGLGGSPLHF.

V gene TRBV6-5 combines with J gene TRBJ1-5, with D maybe TRBD1 (5 bases). This CDR3 is built from 17 residues. With 0 bases removed from V and 6 bases from J, the gap between germline ends came to 18 bases. CDR1 and CDR2 (germline): MNHEY, SVGAGI. The CDR3 sequence is CASSYSTIGAGSQPQHF. CDR3 nucleotide sequence: TGTGCCAGCAGTTACTCGACGATCGGGGCGGGATCTCAGCCCCAGCATTTT.

The chain joins TRBV12-3 or TRBV12-4 to TRBJ2-2; 16 bases agree with TRBD2. V gave up 3 bases and J gave up 2 bases; unmatched junction bases: 3. The CDR3 sequence is 18 residues long. The CDR3 sequence: CASSFGTSGRANTGELFF. CDR3 nucleotide sequence: TGTGCCAGCAGTTTCGGGACTAGCGGGAGGGCCAACACCGGGGAGCTGTTTTTT.

The V gene is TRBV4-1, the J gene TRBJ2-5; D gene ambiguous. With 2 bases removed from V and 5 bases from J, the gap between germline ends came to 9 bases. CDR1 and CDR2 (germline): MGHRA, YSYEKL. This CDR3 spans 13 amino acids. The CDR3 here is CASSQRPGETQYF. The DNA for the CDR3 is TGCGCCAGCAGCCAACGGCCTGGGGAGACCCAGTACTTC.

V and J are TRBV20-1 and TRBJ1-1; D call uncertain. From germline, CDR1 is DFQATT and CDR2 SNEGSKA (reference sequence). Trimming pared 2 bases from V and 1 base from J, leaving 8 bases between. This CDR3 contains 13 residues. CDR3 in amino acids: CSARLGKNTEAFF. CDR3 nucleotides: TGCAGTGCTAGATTGGGGAAGAACACTGAAGCTTTCTTT.

This clonotype was observed at least ten times. V is TRBV11-2 and J is TRBJ2-5; D is ambiguous. Germline lookup yields CDR1 SGHAT and CDR2 FQNNGV. Deletions cut 2 bases from V and 0 bases from J, with 7 bases between. The CDR3 covers 14 residues. The CDR3 DNA sequence: TGTGCCAGCAGCTTACACTCAGACCAAGAGACCCAGTACTTC. Protein: CASSLHSDQETQYF.

This clonotype was counted ten times or more. V is TRBV7-2 and J is TRBJ1-3; D call uncertain. Trimming stripped 1 base from V and 4 bases from J, with 5 bases between. Germline CDR1 and CDR2: SGHTA and FQGNSA. The CDR3 has 13 residues. As DNA, the CDR3 is TGTGCCAGCAGCTTAGGCGGAGGAAACACCATATATTTT. Its protein is CASSLGGGNTIYF.

This clonotype was found a few times. This chain uses TRBV3-1 with TRBJ1-2, with D tentatively TRBD1 (6 bases). CDR1 is LGHDT, CDR2 YNNKEL, per germline (reference sequence). V lost 4 bases and J 8 bases, leaving 17 bases between the germline ends. CDR3 length equals 14 residues. CDR3 amino acids: CASSPYAGAGGYTF. The CDR3 DNA is TGTGCCAGCAGCCCATACGCGGGGGCTGGAGGCTACACCTTC.

At least ten counts were recorded for this clonotype. The rearrangement links TRBV28 to TRBJ2-7, with D tentatively TRBD2 (5 bases). V was pared by 7 bases and J by 7 bases, with 17 bases between. Germline CDR1 reads MDHEN; CDR2 reads SYDVKM. CDR3 length: 13 amino acids. The CDR3 protein is CASNLIAGGEQYF. The CDR3 coding sequence is TGTGCCAGCAACCTCATAGCCGGCGGGGAGCAGTACTTC.

This clonotype was observed at least ten times. The rearrangement uses TRBV5-1 and TRBJ2-6, with D perhaps matching TRBD2 (6 bases). CDR3 length: 15 amino acids. The V end lost 0 bases, the J end lost 4 bases, and 8 bases lay between the germline ends. Germline lookup yields CDR1 SGHRS and CDR2 YFSETQ. Here the CDR3 reads CASSLAGVGANVLTF. DNA for the CDR3: TGCGCCAGCAGCTTGGCGGGGGTCGGGGCCAACGTCCTGACTTTC.

In this sample, this clonotype turned up a few times. The J gene is TRBJ2-6, the V gene TRBV11-2; 8 nucleotides match TRBD2. V shed 1 base and J 0 bases; nucleotides not matched to a gene: 2. In germline, CDR1 is SGHAT, CDR2 FQNNGV. This CDR3 is built from 17 residues. CDR3 region: CASSLGTSLSGANVLTF. CDR3 DNA sequence: TGTGCCAGCAGCTTAGGGACTAGCCTCTCTGGGGCCAACGTCCTGACTTTC.

V usage is TRBV5-5 and J usage is TRBJ2-5, with 9 bases aligning to TRBD1. From germline, CDR1 is SGHKS and CDR2 YYEKEE (reference sequence). This CDR3 has 15 amino acids. Trimming cost V 2 bases and J 1 base; bases outside gene matches: 3. The CDR3 reads CASSFTGGPQETQYF. The CDR3 nucleotides are TGTGCCAGCAGCTTTACAGGGGGCCCCCAAGAGACCCAGTACTTC.

The J gene is TRBJ2-2, the V gene TRBV6-2 or TRBV6-3, with D possibly being TRBD1 (6 bases). Germline V CDR1 and CDR2: MNHEY, SVGEGT. Trimming took 6 bases from V and 7 from J, leaving 21 bases between them. The CDR3 consists of 16 residues. CDR3 region: CASRVDRPRGIGELFF. The CDR3 DNA reads as TGTGCCAGCAGGGTTGACCGCCCCAGGGGTATCGGGGAGCTGTTTTTT.

The sample holds many counts of this clonotype. The J gene is TRBJ2-7, the V gene TRBV28; a weak D match, TRBD2 (5 bases). The CDR3 is 15 residues long. With 7 bases removed from V and 7 bases from J, the gap between germline ends came to 23 bases. Germline assignment: CDR1 MDHEN and CDR2 SYDVKM. The CDR3 DNA is TGTGCCAGCAACCTAGGCGTGGCGGGCCACTTTGAGCAGTACTTC. Translated, it gives CASNLGVAGHFEQYF. Filled out from reference TRBV28 and TRBJ2-7, the complete variable domain reads DVKVTQSSRYLVKRTGEKVFLECVQDMDHENMFWYRQDPGLGLRLIYFSYDVKMKEKGDIPEGYSVSREKKERFSLILESASTNQTSMYLCASNLGVAGHFEQYFGPGTRLTVT.